These T cell receptor beta chains were read from a single sample in a study of blood T cells in healthy people across ages. MiXCR was run by TCRdb on the 5' RACE reads, yielding one entry per CDR3 protein. The sample carries 850,000 to 1,000,000 distinct CDR3 sequences, 45% to 60% recorded once. The specimen sequenced was blood. Receptors were obtained from a woman aged 55-70 years in good health. CDR3s include the opening cysteine and the closing phenylalanine or tryptophan. D genes are given only for firm matches. Clone size is not always given. Where it is, it says once, few, many or a class for expanded clones.

V gene	J gene	D gene	clone size	CDR3 DNA	CDR3 protein
TRBV4-1	TRBJ2-1	TRBD2	once	TGCGCCAGCAGCCCTGGGACTAGCGGCAGTGAGCAGTTCTTC	CASSPGTSGSEQFF
TRBV4-1	TRBJ2-6	-	-	TGCGCCAGCAGTCTCGGGACAACTTTCTCTGGGGCCAACGTCCTGACTTTC	CASSLGTTFSGANVLTF
TRBV28	TRBJ2-5	-	-	TGTGCCAGCAATGGGGGCGGGCCACTTCAAGAGACCCAGTACTTC	CASNGGGPLQETQYF
TRBV27	TRBJ2-1	TRBD2	-	TGTGCCAGCAGTAGATCGGCCGGGACTAGCGGGGTTAGCTCCTACAATGAGCAGTTCTTC	CASSRSAGTSGVSSYNEQFF
TRBV12-3/TRBV12-4	TRBJ2-1	TRBD2	few	TGTGCCAGCAGGCTAGCGGGAGGGAACAATGAGCAGTTCTTC	CASRLAGGNNEQFF
TRBV29-1	TRBJ1-5	-	-	TGCAGCGTTGTAACAGGACCGAGTAATCAGCCCCAGCATTTT	CSVVTGPSNQPQHF
TRBV9	TRBJ2-5	TRBD2	few	TGTGCCAGCAGCCTCTGGGGGGGTGATAGAGAGACCCAGTACTTC	CASSLWGGDRETQYF
TRBV6-2/TRBV6-3	TRBJ2-3	TRBD2	few	TGTGCCAGCAGTTCGGGACTAGCGGGAGGGCCGTTAGATACGCAGTATTTT	CASSSGLAGGPLDTQYF
TRBV7-2	TRBJ2-1	-	-	TGTGCCAGCAGCTTAGAGGGGGGCGGGGGCTACAATGAGCAGTTCTTC	CASSLEGGGGYNEQFF
TRBV18	TRBJ2-7	TRBD2	few	TGTGCCAGCTCACTACAACATAGCGGGAGGGCCTACGAGCAGTACTTC	CASSLQHSGRAYEQYF
TRBV18	TRBJ2-4	-	few	TGTGCCAGCTCACCAGCGTCAGGGGTGGGCAAAAACATTCAGTACTTC	CASSPASGVGKNIQYF
TRBV3-1	TRBJ2-7	-	-	TGTGCCAGCAGCCGAAAAGGGGGATCCTACGAGCAGTACTTC	CASSRKGGSYEQYF
TRBV6-2/TRBV6-3	TRBJ2-5	-	-	TGTGCCAGCAGTTACGCCAGGGTAGGGATTCAGTACTTC	CASSYARVGIQYF
TRBV7-2	TRBJ2-1	-	-	TGTGCCAGCAGCTCTTCATTGGGGGGCACCTACAATGAGCAGTTCTTC	CASSSSLGGTYNEQFF
TRBV20-1	TRBJ2-1	TRBD2	-	TGCAGTGCTCTATCAAGGACGGGGGGAGGCAATGAGCAGTTCTTC	CSALSRTGGGNEQFF
TRBV6-2/TRBV6-3	TRBJ1-5	-	-	TGTGCCAGCAGTTATCAGGGAGCGGCTCAGCCCCAGCATTTT	CASSYQGAAQPQHF
TRBV4-1	TRBJ2-7	-	-	TGCGCCAGCAGCCCTTTCCCTCGGAGAAGTTTGGACTACGAGCAGTACTTC	CASSPFPRRSLDYEQYF
TRBV9	TRBJ2-4	TRBD2	-	TGTGCCAGCAGCGATCCTAGCGGAGCTTTGGAGCAGTACTTC	CASSDPSGALEQYF
TRBV20-1	TRBJ1-2	TRBD1	-	TGCAGTGTCACCGGGACAGAGGATGGCTACACCTTC	CSVTGTEDGYTF
TRBV7-2	TRBJ1-2	-	-	TGTGCCAGCAGCCGCGAGGCCAGAACTAACTATGGCTACACCTTC	CASSREARTNYGYTF
TRBV20-1	TRBJ2-7	TRBD2	few	TGCAGTGCTTCACACCGGGCTAGCGGGAGGTACGAGCAGTACTTC	CSASHRASGRYEQYF
TRBV6-6	TRBJ2-4	TRBD1	-	TGTGCCAGCAGTTACTGGACAGGGGCAGGAGAGCAGTACTTC	CASSYWTGAGEQYF
TRBV20-1	TRBJ2-1	-	-	TGCAGTGCTAAAGGAAGAGGTGGGTTAGGTGAGCAGTTCTTC	CSAKGRGGLGEQFF
TRBV28	TRBJ1-2	TRBD1	-	TGTGCCAGCAGCGGACAGGCCCCTCCTAACTATGGCTACACCTTC	CASSGQAPPNYGYTF
TRBV4-1	TRBJ2-1	TRBD2	-	TGCGCCGGCAGCCAACCCACTAGCGGGAGGGCCAATGAGCAGTTCTTC	CAGSQPTSGRANEQFF
TRBV12-3/TRBV12-4	TRBJ2-5	TRBD1	-	TGTGCCAGCAACAAACGACAGGGGGAGACCCAGTACTTC	CASNKRQGETQYF
TRBV2	TRBJ2-7	-	few	TGTGCCAGCAGTGAGAGTCTTGAAGGGCCCGGAACCTACGAGCAGTACTTC	CASSESLEGPGTYEQYF
TRBV18	TRBJ1-3	-	-	TGTGCCAGCTCACAAGGGGACGGATGGCCTCGCCACTCTGGAAACACCATATATTTT	CASSQGDGWPRHSGNTIYF
TRBV6-6	TRBJ2-7	TRBD2	few	TGTGCCAGCAGTTACGAGCTAGCGGGAAGTGAGCAGTACTTC	CASSYELAGSEQYF
TRBV12-3/TRBV12-4	TRBJ1-1	-	few	TGTGCCAGCAGTCCCGGACAGTCGAACACTGAAGCTTTCTTT	CASSPGQSNTEAFF
TRBV5-8	TRBJ2-5	TRBD2	-	TGTGCCAGCAGCTTGAGGGGCCTGGGAGGGGAGACCCAGTACTTC	CASSLRGLGGETQYF
TRBV29-1	TRBJ2-7	TRBD2	once	TGCAGCGTTGACGGCGGGAGGTCCTCCTACAATGAGCAGTACTTC	CSVDGGRSSYNEQYF
TRBV12-3/TRBV12-4	TRBJ1-4	-	-	TGTGCCAGCAGTTTGACAGAAGTTACAACTAATGAAAAACTGTTTTTT	CASSLTEVTTNEKLFF
TRBV27	TRBJ2-1	-	once	TGTGCCAGCAGTCCCCCTGCCGTAGTTGTCGATGAGCAGTTCTTC	CASSPPAVVVDEQFF
TRBV3-1	TRBJ2-1	TRBD2	-	TGTGCCAGCAGCCAAGTACTTAGCGGGGGAACCAATGAGCAGTTCTTC	CASSQVLSGGTNEQFF
TRBV20-1	TRBJ2-3	TRBD2	few	TGCAGTGCTATGAAGGGACTAGCGGATGGGGAAGATACGCAGTATTTT	CSAMKGLADGEDTQYF
TRBV15	TRBJ2-7	-	few	TGTGCCACCAGCAGAGATCTTGGGCGTGTCGAGCAGTACTTC	CATSRDLGRVEQYF
TRBV11-2	TRBJ2-5	TRBD1	-	TGTGCCAGCAGCTTAGGGACAGGGTCAGGCGGGCAGTACTTC	CASSLGTGSGGQYF
TRBV4-3	TRBJ2-7	TRBD2	few	TGCGCCAGCAGCACCCGGACTAGCGGGGGCTACGAGCAGTACTTC	CASSTRTSGGYEQYF
TRBV27	TRBJ2-1	-	-	TGTGCCAGCAGTTTATCTTCCATCTACAATGAGCAGTTCTTC	CASSLSSIYNEQFF
TRBV6-5	TRBJ1-6	TRBD1	-	TGTGCCAGCAGCGGACAGGGGTACATAGGTTCACCCCTCCACTTT	CASSGQGYIGSPLHF
TRBV27	TRBJ1-2	-	few	TGTGCCAGCAGTGATCCGGGTGCGAACTATGGCTACACCTTC	CASSDPGANYGYTF
TRBV21-1	TRBJ2-4	-	-	TGTGCCAGCAGCAAAGAGGAAGCGGCGGGGGGAGCCAAAAACATTCAGTACTTC	CASSKEEAAGGAKNIQYF
TRBV11-2	TRBJ2-7	-	-	TGTGCCAGCAGCTTAGCGGGGGGCGGGAGTGAATGCGAGCAGTACTTC	CASSLAGGGSECEQYF
TRBV25-1	TRBJ2-1	-	-	TGTGCCAGCAGTGAAATTTATGAGCAGTTCTTC	CASSEIYEQFF
TRBV20-1	TRBJ2-7	-	few	TGCAGTGCCCCGATTGCGGGAAGGGCGCACGAGCAGTACTTC	CSAPIAGRAHEQYF